This entry concerns a single T cell receptor beta chain. Antigen: not known. Clones were read by immunoSEQ multiplex PCR, and TCRdb kept only the in-frame ones, dropping some. The table lists around 700,000 clones, more than 70% of them singletons. The sample belongs to a study of shared clonotypes between healthy human individuals. Broader study findings: Deeper or shallower sequencing was expected to change how clonotypes are shared among donors.

Specimen: memory CD4+ T cells sorted from blood. The subset denotes: CD45RA-negative fraction. The sequence came from a woman aged 25 to 39 in good health.

The CDR3 reads CASTAGGLEKLFF. DNA of the CDR3: TGTGCCAGCACTGCGGGGGGTTTGGAAAAACTGTTTTTT. The genes are TRBV2 and TRBJ1-4, with D possibly TRBD1 on 5 matching bases. Trimming removed 7 bases at V and 8 bases at J, with 14 bases between. Germline CDR1 SNHLY, CDR2 FYNNEI. This CDR3 has 13 amino acids.